Following are 2 T cell receptor beta chains from one sample sequenced in a study of lymphopenia after photon versus proton radiotherapy. The assay was immunoSEQ multiplex PCR, and TCRdb's table has in-frame clones only and misses some. The sample includes 150,000 to 200,000 clones, about 85% of them seen just once. Source: peripheral blood, taken from a patient treated with photon-based radiotherapy. These receptors all stem from a man between 50 and 59 years old with gastric cancer.

The chain joins TRBV19 to TRBJ2-5; possibly TRBD1 for D (6 bases). Germline lookup yields CDR1 LNHDA and CDR2 SQIVND (reference sequence). The ends were cut back, 3 bases at V and 1 base at J, with 12 bases in the middle. The CDR3 is made up of 15 amino acids. The CDR3 nucleotides read TGTGCCAGTAGTATCATGGGGGCATCCCAAGAGACCCAGTACTTC. As protein: CASSIMGASQETQYF.

This chain uses TRBV4-1 with TRBJ2-2; a weak D match, TRBD1 (6 bases). The germline V gene has CDR1 MGHRA and CDR2 YSYEKL. The V end lost 4 bases, the J end lost 7 bases, and 19 bases lay between the germline ends. The CDR3 has 16 residues. CDR3: CASSPQGQGPRGELFF. CDR3 DNA: TGCGCCAGCAGCCCCCAGGGGCAGGGCCCACGCGGGGAGCTGTTTTTT.